This T cell receptor beta chain was sequenced during a study of T cells in Graves' hyperthyroidism and ophthalmopathy. This clonotype occurred a few times. The antigen is undetermined. There were TCR beta CDR3 regions amplified from RNA transcripts. Using the HTBI primer set, a first-round RT-PCR was run on the TCR CDR3. TCRdb re-analysed the multiplex PCR reads in MiXCR, keeping a single row per CDR3 protein. The sample contains some 250,000 distinct CDR3 sequences, 14% to 15% of which appear only once. The study based diagnoses on clinical symptoms, serum thyroxine and TRAb, thyroid ultrasound and orbital computed tomography. This CDR3 is built from 15 residues. Trimming stripped 1 base from V and 2 bases from J, with 13 bases between. Per germline, CDR1 DFQATT and CDR2 SNEGSKA (reference sequence). General study findings and limits: Model predictions of ophthalmopathy came a median roughly 6.7 months before onset. Ophthalmopathy stood apart from stable hyperthyroidism in a 13 V-J model. Most thyroid clonotypes expanded above 0.001 were also detected in blood.

The sequence was obtained from a woman aged 40 to 50 with Graves' hyperthyroidism that later progressed to Graves' ophthalmopathy. V is TRBV20-1 and J is TRBJ2-3; tentatively, D is TRBD1 or TRBD2 (5 bases each). The sample comprised blood. Here the CDR3 DNA reads TGCAGTGCTAGAGTTCCGGGACCACTCACAGATACGCAGTATTTT. It encodes CSARVPGPLTDTQYF.